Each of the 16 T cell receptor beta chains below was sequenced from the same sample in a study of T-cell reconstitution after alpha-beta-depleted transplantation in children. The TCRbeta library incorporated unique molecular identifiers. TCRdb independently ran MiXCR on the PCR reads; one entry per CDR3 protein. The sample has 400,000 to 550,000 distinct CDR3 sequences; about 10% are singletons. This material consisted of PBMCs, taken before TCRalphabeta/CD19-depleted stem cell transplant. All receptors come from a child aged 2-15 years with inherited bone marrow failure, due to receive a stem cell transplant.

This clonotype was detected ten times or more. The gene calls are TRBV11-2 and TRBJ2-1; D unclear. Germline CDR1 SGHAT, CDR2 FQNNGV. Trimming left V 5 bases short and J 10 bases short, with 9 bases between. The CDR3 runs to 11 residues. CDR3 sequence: CASSPFQEQFF. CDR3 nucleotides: TGTGCCAGCAGCCCCTTCCAAGAGCAGTTCTTC.

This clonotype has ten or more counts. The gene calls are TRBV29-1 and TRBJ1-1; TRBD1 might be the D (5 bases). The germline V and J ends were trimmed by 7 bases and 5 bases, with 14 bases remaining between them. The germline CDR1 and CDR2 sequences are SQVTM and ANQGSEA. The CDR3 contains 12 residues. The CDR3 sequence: CSGRLGRTEAFF. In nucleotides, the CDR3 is TGCAGCGGCCGCCTGGGGCGAACTGAAGCTTTCTTT.

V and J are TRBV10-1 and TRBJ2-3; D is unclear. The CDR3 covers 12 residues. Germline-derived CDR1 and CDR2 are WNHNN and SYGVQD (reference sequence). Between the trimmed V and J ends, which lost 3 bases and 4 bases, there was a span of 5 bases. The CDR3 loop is CASSEGPDTQYF. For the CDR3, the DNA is TGCGCCAGCAGTGAAGGCCCAGATACGCAGTATTTT.

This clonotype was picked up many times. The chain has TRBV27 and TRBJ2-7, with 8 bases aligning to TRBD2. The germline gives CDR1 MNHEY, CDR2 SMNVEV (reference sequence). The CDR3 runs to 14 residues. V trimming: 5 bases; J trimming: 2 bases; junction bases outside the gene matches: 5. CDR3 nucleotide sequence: TGTGCCAGCAGTAACCGGGGGGGTGCCTACGAGCAGTACTTC. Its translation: CASSNRGGAYEQYF.

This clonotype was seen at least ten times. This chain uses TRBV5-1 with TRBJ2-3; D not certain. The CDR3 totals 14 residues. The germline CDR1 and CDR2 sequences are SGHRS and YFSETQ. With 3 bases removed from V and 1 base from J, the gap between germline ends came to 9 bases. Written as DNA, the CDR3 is TGCGCCAGCAGCTCCTATGGTGGCACAGATACGCAGTATTTT. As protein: CASSSYGGTDTQYF.

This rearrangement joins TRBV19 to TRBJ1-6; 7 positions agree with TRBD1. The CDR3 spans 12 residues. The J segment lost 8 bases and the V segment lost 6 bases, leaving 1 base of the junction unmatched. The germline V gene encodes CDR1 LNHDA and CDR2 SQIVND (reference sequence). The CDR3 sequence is CASRQGYSPLHF. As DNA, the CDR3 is TGTGCCAGTAGACAGGGGTATTCACCCCTCCACTTT.

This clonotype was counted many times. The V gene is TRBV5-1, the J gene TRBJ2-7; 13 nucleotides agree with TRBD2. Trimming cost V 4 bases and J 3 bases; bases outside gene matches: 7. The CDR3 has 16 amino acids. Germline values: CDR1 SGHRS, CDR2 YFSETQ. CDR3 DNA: TGCGCCAGCAGCGCCGGACTAGCGGGAGATTTCTACGAGCAGTACTTC. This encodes CASSAGLAGDFYEQYF.

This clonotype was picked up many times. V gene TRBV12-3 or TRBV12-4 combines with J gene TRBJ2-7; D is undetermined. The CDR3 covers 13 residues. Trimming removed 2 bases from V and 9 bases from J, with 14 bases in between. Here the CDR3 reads CASSLTLGFSQYF. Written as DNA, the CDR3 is TGTGCCAGCAGTTTAACCCTCGGCTTCTCGCAGTACTTC.

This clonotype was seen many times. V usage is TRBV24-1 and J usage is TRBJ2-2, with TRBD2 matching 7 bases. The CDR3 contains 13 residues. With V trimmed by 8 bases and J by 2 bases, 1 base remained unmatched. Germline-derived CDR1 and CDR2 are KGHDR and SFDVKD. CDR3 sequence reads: CATTSGNTGELFF. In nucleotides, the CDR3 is TGTGCCACCACTAGCGGTAACACCGGGGAGCTGTTTTTT.

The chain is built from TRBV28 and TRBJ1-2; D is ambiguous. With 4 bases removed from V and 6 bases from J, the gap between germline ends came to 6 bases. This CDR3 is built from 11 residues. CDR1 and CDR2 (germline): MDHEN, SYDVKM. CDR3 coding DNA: TGTGCCAGCAGTTATCCCGATGGCTACACCTTC. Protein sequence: CASSYPDGYTF.

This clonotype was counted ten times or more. The CDR3 DNA reads as TGTGCCACCAGCAGAGGGCTAGCGGGAGTCTTATCAGATACGCAGTATTTT. Translated, it gives CATSRGLAGVLSDTQYF. The chain recombines TRBV15 with TRBJ2-3, with 10 bases that match TRBD2. Germline values: CDR1 LNHNV, CDR2 YYDKDF (reference sequence). This CDR3 spans 17 amino acids. The J segment lost 4 bases and the V segment lost 1 base, leaving 8 bases of the junction unmatched.

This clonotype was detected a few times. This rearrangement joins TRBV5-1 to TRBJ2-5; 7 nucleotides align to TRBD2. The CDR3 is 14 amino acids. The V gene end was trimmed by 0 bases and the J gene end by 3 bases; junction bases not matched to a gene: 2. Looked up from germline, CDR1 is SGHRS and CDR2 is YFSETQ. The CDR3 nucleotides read TGCGCCAGCAGCTTGGATCTAGCGGAAGAGACCCAGTACTTC. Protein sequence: CASSLDLAEETQYF.

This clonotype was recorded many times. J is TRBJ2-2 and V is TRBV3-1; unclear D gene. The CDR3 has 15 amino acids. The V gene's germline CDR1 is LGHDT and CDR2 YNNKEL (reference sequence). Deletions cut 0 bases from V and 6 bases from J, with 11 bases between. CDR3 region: CASSQESLVPGELFF. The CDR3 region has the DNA TGTGCCAGCAGCCAAGAAAGCCTAGTCCCCGGGGAGCTGTTTTTT.

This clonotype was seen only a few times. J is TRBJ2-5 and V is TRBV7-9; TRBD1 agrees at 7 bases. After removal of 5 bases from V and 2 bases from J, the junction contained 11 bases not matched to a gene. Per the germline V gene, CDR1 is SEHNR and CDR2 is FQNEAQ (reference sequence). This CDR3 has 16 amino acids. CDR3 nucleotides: TGTGCCAGCAGCGCCGAACGACAGGGCCTACAAGAGACCCAGTACTTC. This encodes CASSAERQGLQETQYF.

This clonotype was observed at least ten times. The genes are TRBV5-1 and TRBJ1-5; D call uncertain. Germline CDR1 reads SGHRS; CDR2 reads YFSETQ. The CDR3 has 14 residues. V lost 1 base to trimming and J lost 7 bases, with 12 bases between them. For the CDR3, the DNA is TGCGCCAGCAGCTTGACCCCGACAAGGCAGCCCCAGCATTTT. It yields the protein CASSLTPTRQPQHF.

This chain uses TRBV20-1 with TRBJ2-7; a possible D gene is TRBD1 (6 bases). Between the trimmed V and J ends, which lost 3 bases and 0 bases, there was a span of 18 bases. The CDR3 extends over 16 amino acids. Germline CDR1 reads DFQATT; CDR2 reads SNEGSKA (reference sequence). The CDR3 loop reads CSASGARDTSSYEQYF. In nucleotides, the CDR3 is TGCAGTGCTAGCGGGGCCCGGGACACCAGCTCCTACGAGCAGTACTTC.